Detailed here is one T cell receptor beta chain. Its matching antigen is unknown. The record originates from a study of T cell clones after liver transplantation. Study-wide context: Immunosuppression withdrawal was tried within 2 years after liver transplantation in this trial. Patients counted as tolerant after at least one year off all immunosuppression, enzymes not exceeding twice normal. Blood was drawn pre-transplant, before withdrawal, and after full or failed withdrawal. Regarding the study as a whole: Donor-reactive sequences fell more than third party-reactive ones, suggesting partial deletion.

The CDR3 is 14 residues long. V was trimmed by 1 base and J by 3 bases, leaving 7 bases between them. The germline CDR1 and CDR2 sequences are SGHTA and FQGNSA. Sequencing was performed with immunoSEQ multiplex PCR; in TCRdb, only in-frame clones are kept and a portion is missing. The top ten hold over 0.75% of the sample, which has roughly 100,000 clones, about 81% seen once. The input for sequencing was CD4+ T cells from blood, taken before liver transplant. This TCR was recovered from a human donor who received a liver transplant. The genes are TRBV7-2 and TRBJ1-5, with D maybe TRBD1 (5 bases). The CDR3 here is CASSLDRNNQPQHF. CDR3 DNA sequence: TGTGCCAGCAGCTTAGACAGGAACAATCAGCCCCAGCATTTT.